A single sample is the source of the 4 T cell receptor beta chains below, sequenced in a study of T cells in Graves' hyperthyroidism and ophthalmopathy. Amplification of TCR beta CDR3 regions used RNA as the template. Primed by the HTBI set, a first-round RT-PCR was run on the TCR CDR3. One entry per CDR3 protein, called by TCRdb with MiXCR from the multiplex PCR reads. In the table there are approximately 300,000 distinct CDR3 sequences, roughly 17% of which are singletons. Specimen: blood. The source is a man aged 25 to 40 with Graves' hyperthyroidism.

This clonotype was found many times. This chain links TRBV2 with TRBJ2-5, with TRBD1 as a possible D gene (6 bases). The V and J ends lost 8 bases and 1 base respectively, with 17 bases between them. CDR1 SNHLY and CDR2 FYNNEI come from the germline V gene. The CDR3 runs 15 residues. The CDR3 DNA reads TGTGCCAGCGGGGGCTCGGGAACCTTCCAAGAGACCCAGTACTTC. It translates to CASGGSGTFQETQYF.

The sample holds many counts of this clonotype. The chain is built from TRBV3-1 and TRBJ2-1, with 7 positions matching TRBD2. After removal of 7 bases from V and 3 bases from J, the junction contained 9 bases not matched to a gene. In germline, CDR1 is LGHDT, CDR2 YNNKEL (reference sequence). The CDR3 runs to 15 residues. CDR3 residues: CASTAGVGLYNEQFF. The CDR3 DNA is TGTGCCAGCACGGCGGGAGTGGGACTCTACAATGAGCAGTTCTTC.

This clonotype was observed at least ten times. The rearrangement links TRBV20-1 to TRBJ1-5; TRBD1 might be the D (6 bases). The CDR3 is 14 amino acids. Germline V gene data show CDR1 as DFQATT and CDR2 as SNEGSKA (reference sequence). V gave up 5 bases and J gave up 6 bases, with 17 bases separating them. The CDR3 DNA reads TGCAGTGCTCCCCCCGGGACAAGGGGTCAGCCCCAGCATTTT. This sequence encodes CSAPPGTRGQPQHF.

This clonotype has at least ten counts. The V and J genes are TRBV5-1 and TRBJ2-7; weak D call: TRBD2 (6 bases). CDR1 and CDR2 from the germline V gene are SGHRS and YFSETQ. The CDR3 consists of 13 residues. Trimming left V 2 bases short and J 7 bases short, with 13 bases between. CDR3 sequence reads: CASSFGGSREQYF. The CDR3 nucleotides read TGCGCCAGCAGCTTTGGGGGGTCGCGAGAGCAGTACTTC.